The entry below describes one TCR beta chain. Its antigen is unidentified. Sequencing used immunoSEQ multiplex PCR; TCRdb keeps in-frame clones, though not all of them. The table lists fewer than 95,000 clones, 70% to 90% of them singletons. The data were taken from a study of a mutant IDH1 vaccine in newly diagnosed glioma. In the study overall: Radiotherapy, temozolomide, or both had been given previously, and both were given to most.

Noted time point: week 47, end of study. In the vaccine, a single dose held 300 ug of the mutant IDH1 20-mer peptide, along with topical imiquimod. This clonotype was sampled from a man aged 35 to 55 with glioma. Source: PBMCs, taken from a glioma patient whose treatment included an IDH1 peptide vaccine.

The CDR3 region is CASSELGNQPQHF. The DNA of the CDR3 is TGTGCCAGTAGCGAGTTGGGCAATCAGCCCCAGCATTTT. The chain combines TRBV19 with TRBJ1-5, with D unclear. Looked up from germline, CDR1 is LNHDA and CDR2 is SQIVND (reference sequence). Trimming took 6 bases from V and 2 from J, leaving 8 bases between them. CDR3 size: 13 residues.